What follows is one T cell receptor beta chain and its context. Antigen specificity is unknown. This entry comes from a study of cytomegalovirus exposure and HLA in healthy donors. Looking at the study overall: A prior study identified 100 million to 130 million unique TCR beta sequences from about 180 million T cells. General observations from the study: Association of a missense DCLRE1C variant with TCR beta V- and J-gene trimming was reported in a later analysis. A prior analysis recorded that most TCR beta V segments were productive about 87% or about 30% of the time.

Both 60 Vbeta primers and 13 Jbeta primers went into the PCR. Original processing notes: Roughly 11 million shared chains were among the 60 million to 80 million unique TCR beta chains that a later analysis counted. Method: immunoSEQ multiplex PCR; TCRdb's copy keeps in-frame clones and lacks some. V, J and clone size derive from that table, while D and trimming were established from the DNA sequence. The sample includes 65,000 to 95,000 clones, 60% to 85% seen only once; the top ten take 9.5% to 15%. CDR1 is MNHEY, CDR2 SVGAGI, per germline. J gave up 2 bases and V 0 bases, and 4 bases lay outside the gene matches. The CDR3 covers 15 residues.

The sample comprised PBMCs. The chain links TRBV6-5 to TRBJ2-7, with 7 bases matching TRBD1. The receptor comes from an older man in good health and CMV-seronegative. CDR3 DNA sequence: TGTGCCAGCAGTTACTCCTGGGACAGAACCTACGAGCAGTACTTC. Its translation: CASSYSWDRTYEQYF.